This T cell receptor beta chain was observed in a study of shared clonotypes between healthy human individuals. Study-level points and caveats: Across a few donors, naive CD4 shared about 5%, naive CD8 3.5% to 4%, memory CD4 about 2.5%, memory CD8 0.4%.

Germline V lookup: CDR1 PRHDT, CDR2 FYEKMQ (reference sequence). J lost 2 bases, V lost 2 bases, and 8 bases had no gene match. This CDR3 is 16 amino acids long. TCRdb's table, derived via immunoSEQ multiplex PCR, lists solely in-frame clones and lacks some. The sample shows about 2,500,000 clones, approximately 92% of them seen only once. Points on this clone: Its target is not known.

Sequenced: naive CD4+ T cells sorted from blood. Indicated subset: CD45RA+ positively selected. V is TRBV13 and J is TRBJ2-7; 8 nucleotides align to TRBD2. This clonotype originated in a young man in good health. CDR3 nucleotides: TGTGCCAGCAGCTTAAAAATCGGGACTAGTCCCTACGAGCAGTACTTC. This codes for CASSLKIGTSPYEQYF. The complete variable domain, with remaining parts taken from reference TRBV13 and TRBJ2-7, reads AAGVIQSPRHLIKEKRETATLKCYPIPRHDTVYWYQQGPGQDPQFLISFYEKMQSDKGSIPDRFSAQQFSDYHSELNMSSLELGDSALYFCASSLKIGTSPYEQYFGPGTRLTVT.